Detailed here is one TCR beta chain. As yet, its antigen is unknown. The protocol was immunoSEQ multiplex PCR, while the TCRdb copy is restricted to in-frame clones and leaves out a portion. The sample lists around 33,000 clones; around 87% were seen once. This entry belongs to a study of a mutant IDH1 vaccine in newly diagnosed glioma. Time point: week 47, end of study. Each vaccine dose was 300 ug of mutant IDH1 20-mer peptide, with topical imiquimod. Losses at the gene ends were 0 bases for V and 7 bases for J; bases not matched to a gene: 5. CDR1 is LNHNV, CDR2 YYDKDF, per germline (reference sequence). The length of the CDR3 is 16 residues.

The clonotype comes from a woman in her twenties or thirties with glioma. The V call is TRBV15, the J call TRBJ2-5; 13 positions match TRBD2. The sample consisted of PBMCs, taken from a glioma patient whose treatment included an IDH1 peptide vaccine. The CDR3 coding sequence is TGTGCCACCAGCAGAGATCATGGACTAGCGGGGGTGACCCAGTACTTC. Amino acids: CATSRDHGLAGVTQYF.